The 9 T cell receptor beta chains presented below share a single source sample, sequenced in a study of cytomegalovirus exposure and HLA in healthy donors. The PCR made use of 60 Vbeta and 13 Jbeta primers. The table came from immunoSEQ multiplex PCR; TCRdb's copy has only in-frame clones and leaves some out. The specimen's table records 100,000 to 150,000 clones. Input material: PBMCs. These receptors all come from a young man in good health and CMV-seronegative.

CDR3 bases: TGTGCCAGCAGTCTACGCGGGGTCCAAGAGACCCAGTACTTC. It is translated as CASSLRGVQETQYF. The rearrangement uses TRBV28 and TRBJ2-5; maybe TRBD2 (6 bases). Germline V CDR1 and CDR2: MDHEN, SYDVKM. Trimming stripped 5 bases from V and 1 base from J, with 11 bases between. This CDR3 has 14 amino acids.

DNA for the CDR3: TGTGCCAGCTCACCAAGACAGGACGCGGACAATGAGCAGTTCTTC. Amino acid sequence: CASSPRQDADNEQFF. The chain joins TRBV18 to TRBJ2-1, with D possibly TRBD1 on 6 matching bases. The V end was cut by 2 bases, the J end by 5 bases, with 13 bases between. Germline V lookup: CDR1 KGHSH, CDR2 LQKENI. The CDR3 loop spans 15 amino acids.

This chain links TRBV2 with TRBJ1-2; D is uncertain. The CDR3 consists of 16 residues. Trimming took off 6 bases at V and 0 bases at J, with 17 bases between the two ends. The V gene's germline CDR1 is SNHLY and CDR2 FYNNEI. The CDR3 loop is CASSPVTTGSNYGYTF. The CDR3 DNA reads as TGTGCCAGCAGCCCGGTAACTACCGGCTCTAACTATGGCTACACCTTC.

The rearrangement joins TRBV25-1 to TRBJ1-2; the D is unclear. The CDR3 extends over 13 amino acids. The germline V gene encodes CDR1 MGHDK and CDR2 SYGVNS. Trimming took off 7 bases at V and 0 bases at J, with 9 bases between the two ends. In DNA, the CDR3 is TGTGCCAGCACGGGATTTGCTAACTATGGCTACACCTTC. Translating gives CASTGFANYGYTF.

J is TRBJ1-6 and V is TRBV4-3; the match to TRBD1 covers 8 bases. Trimming removed 0 bases from V and 11 bases from J; junction bases left unmatched: 9. The CDR3 loop spans 16 amino acids. Germline CDR1 and CDR2: LGHNA and YSLEER. The chain's CDR3 is CASSQDATGGGTPLHF. As DNA, the CDR3 is TGCGCCAGCAGCCAAGATGCAACAGGGGGGGGTACACCCCTCCACTTT.

V and J are TRBV5-4 and TRBJ2-5, with D uncertain. Trimming cost V 0 bases and J 5 bases, with 11 bases left between them. This CDR3 region has 14 residues. The germline V gene encodes CDR1 SGHNT and CDR2 YYREEE (reference sequence). The CDR3 here is CASSLDPNGETQYF. The CDR3 region has the DNA TGTGCCAGCAGCTTGGATCCAAACGGGGAGACCCAGTACTTC.

This chain uses TRBV29-1 with TRBJ2-7, with 11 positions matching TRBD2. CDR3 size: 14 residues. CDR1 SQVTM and CDR2 ANQGSEA come from the germline V gene. The ends lost 7 bases at V and 4 bases at J; junction bases unmatched: 9. The CDR3 is CSAEVSGRGYEQYF. CDR3 nucleotides: TGCAGCGCGGAGGTTAGCGGGAGGGGGTACGAGCAGTACTTC.

This chain joins TRBV6-5 and TRBJ2-1; TRBD1 might be the D (5 bases). The CDR3 has 14 amino acids. Trimming cost V 3 bases and J 0 bases, with 6 bases left between them. CDR1 is MNHEY, CDR2 SVGAGI, per germline. The CDR3 region has the DNA TGTGCCAGCAGTTATCAGGGCTCCTACAATGAGCAGTTCTTC. Translated: CASSYQGSYNEQFF.

The chain uses TRBV10-3 and TRBJ1-2, with a weak D call TRBD1 (5 bases). The ends were cut back, 4 bases at V and 2 bases at J, with 14 bases in the middle. Germline values: CDR1 ENHRY, CDR2 SYGVKD. There are 15 residues in the CDR3. The CDR3 loop is CAISALQETNYGYTF. In nucleotides, the CDR3 is TGTGCCATCAGTGCTTTACAGGAGACCAACTATGGCTACACCTTC.